A single sample is the source of the 27 T cell receptor beta chains below, sequenced in a study of CD8+ T cells in alopecia areata. Sample treatment: oral pan-JAK inhibitor, 5-10 mg twice daily. Extracted RNA was reverse transcribed into cDNA, the sequencing template. Method: immunoSEQ multiplex PCR; TCRdb's copy keeps in-frame clones and lacks some. The sample yields 150,000 to 200,000 clones, more than 55% seen once. The sample here was CD4+ T cells sorted from blood, taken around week 49, from a patient treated with tofacitinib. The source is a human donor with alopecia areata.

V and J are TRBV6-5 and TRBJ2-3; D gene ambiguous. This CDR3 spans 14 amino acids. Trimming stripped 4 bases from V and 7 bases from J, with 15 bases between. Germline values: CDR1 MNHEY, CDR2 SVGAGI. CDR3 sequence (DNA): TGTGCCAGCAGTTCCCGCGCTGGCGCCCATACGCAGTATTTT. Protein sequence: CASSSRAGAHTQYF.

In this sample, this clone turned up a few times. The V call is TRBV29-1, the J call TRBJ2-1, with D unclear. This CDR3 has 10 residues. Germline V CDR1 and CDR2: SQVTM, ANQGSEA. Trimming stripped 5 bases from V and 9 bases from J, with 8 bases between. CDR3 sequence reads: CSVRQTEQFF. In nucleotides, the CDR3 is TGCAGCGTTCGTCAGACTGAGCAGTTCTTC.

Only a few counts were recorded for this clone. The chain carries TRBV14 and TRBJ1-2; tentatively, D is TRBD1 (6 bases). V was shortened by 5 bases and J by 4 bases, with 14 bases between the two germline ends. In germline, CDR1 is SGHDN, CDR2 FVKESK. The CDR3 spans 14 residues. Written as DNA, the CDR3 is TGTGCCAGCAGCGAATCGAGGGGGATCTATGGCTACACCTTC. Translating it yields CASSESRGIYGYTF.

This clone is a singleton in its sample. V gene TRBV30 combines with J gene TRBJ1-3; D uncertain. The CDR3 totals 14 residues. Germline values: CDR1 GTSNPN, CDR2 SVGIG (reference sequence). Trimming took off 4 bases at V and 0 bases at J, with 10 bases between the two ends. The CDR3 region has the DNA TGTGCCTGGAAGGGCACCACCTCTGGAAACACCATATATTTT. It is translated as CAWKGTTSGNTIYF.

This clone was counted a single time. The genes are TRBV27 and TRBJ1-1; D call uncertain. CDR1 and CDR2 (germline): MNHEY, SMNVEV (reference sequence). The CDR3 spans 13 residues. The V and J ends lost 6 bases and 6 bases respectively, with 14 bases between them. The DNA of the CDR3 is TGTGCCAGCAGAAGGCGAGGGCAGGCTGAAGCTTTCTTT. Translating gives CASRRRGQAEAFF.

The J gene is TRBJ1-2, the V gene TRBV9, with D perhaps matching TRBD1 (6 bases). Trimming took off 3 bases at V and 4 bases at J, with 13 bases between the two ends. This CDR3 region has 14 residues. Germline CDR1 and CDR2: SGDLS and YYNGEE. Here the CDR3 DNA reads TGTGCCAGCAGCGGAGGAGCAGGGGCCTATGGCTACACCTTC. It encodes CASSGGAGAYGYTF.

The chain is built from TRBV4-1 and TRBJ2-2; D is ambiguous. Trimming left V 0 bases short and J 2 bases short, with 13 bases between. CDR3 length equals 17 residues. Germline loops: CDR1 MGHRA, CDR2 YSYEKL. The CDR3 sequence is CASSQEGNRFNTGELFF. CDR3 DNA: TGCGCCAGCAGCCAAGAGGGAAATCGGTTTAACACCGGGGAGCTGTTTTTT.

This chain links TRBV29-1 with TRBJ2-5; TRBD1 or TRBD2 may be the D gene (6 bases each). The V gene lost 3 bases and the J gene lost 6 bases, with 26 bases spanning the gap. The germline V gene has CDR1 SQVTM and CDR2 ANQGSEA. The CDR3 has 17 residues. The chain's CDR3 is CSVDPLGGGWGIKTQYF. Written as DNA, the CDR3 is TGCAGCGTTGACCCGCTTGGAGGGGGTTGGGGTATAAAGACCCAGTACTTC.

This clone came up a few times. Other DNA sequences within the sample encode an identical CDR3. The chain combines TRBV7-2 with TRBJ2-1, with 8 bases that match TRBD2. The germline V gene has CDR1 SGHTA and CDR2 FQGNSA. This CDR3 is built from 14 residues. V shed 5 bases, J shed 4 bases, and the junction held 4 bases outside the gene matches. Here the CDR3 DNA reads TGTGCCAGCAGCCGGGGGGGAGGATACAATGAGCAGTTCTTC. Protein product: CASSRGGGYNEQFF.

In this sample, this clone turned up a few times. The genes are TRBV6-1 and TRBJ2-2; 7 bases align to TRBD1. CDR1 and CDR2 from the germline V gene are MNHNS and SASEGT. V lost 6 bases and J lost 1; bases outside the gene matches: 5. This CDR3 is built from 15 residues. CDR3 nucleotide sequence: TGTGCCAGCAGCGAGGGGGCAAGGAACACCGGGGAGCTGTTTTTT. Protein sequence: CASSEGARNTGELFF.

V is TRBV7-9 and J is TRBJ2-7, with D possibly TRBD1 on 6 matching bases. The V gene lost 1 base and the J gene lost 3 bases, with 13 bases spanning the gap. Germline V CDR1 and CDR2: SEHNR, FQNEAQ (reference sequence). CDR3 length: 15 amino acids. CDR3 sequence reads: CASSLVVGADYEQYF. The CDR3 DNA reads TGTGCCAGCAGCTTAGTAGTGGGGGCTGACTACGAGCAGTACTTC.

This clone was seen more than once but under ten times. V and J are TRBV29-1 and TRBJ2-1, with 8 bases fitting TRBD2. J was trimmed by 3 bases and V by 5 bases; bases with no gene match: 6. CDR3 size: 14 residues. Germline V gene lookup returns CDR1 SQVTM and CDR2 ANQGSEA. The CDR3 here is CSVTAGVNYNEQFF. The DNA of the CDR3 is TGCAGCGTTACAGCGGGGGTGAACTACAATGAGCAGTTCTTC.

In this sample, this clone turned up a few times. V and J are TRBV11-3 and TRBJ2-3, with D possibly TRBD1 on 5 matching bases. CDR1 and CDR2 (germline): SGHNT, YENEEA. Trimming stripped 2 bases from V and 6 bases from J, with 12 bases between. The CDR3 consists of 14 residues. The CDR3 protein is CASSLKAKGDTQYF. CDR3 nucleotide sequence: TGTGCCAGCAGCTTAAAAGCGAAGGGGGATACGCAGTATTTT.

The V gene is TRBV5-6, the J gene TRBJ1-2; D is unclear. The germline CDR1 and CDR2 sequences are SGHDT and YYEEEE. The CDR3 length is 13 residues. Trimming took 4 bases from V and 5 from J, leaving 12 bases between them. The CDR3 region has the DNA TGTGCCAGCAGCCTGGAAGGAAGTTATGGCTACACCTTC. Its protein is CASSLEGSYGYTF.

This clone was counted a single time. This sequence joins TRBV30 and TRBJ2-7; D might be TRBD2 (5 bases). The CDR3 is 12 residues long. V was clipped by 2 bases and J by 4 bases, with 9 bases between them. The V gene's germline CDR1 is GTSNPN and CDR2 SVGIG (reference sequence). As DNA, the CDR3 is TGTGCCTGGAGTTTCGGGGAGTACGAGCAGTACTTC. It translates to CAWSFGEYEQYF.

The chain joins TRBV30 to TRBJ2-5; maybe TRBD1 (6 bases). This CDR3 is 14 amino acids long. Trimming cost V 5 bases and J 4 bases, with 17 bases left between them. Germline V CDR1 and CDR2: GTSNPN, SVGIG (reference sequence). The chain's CDR3 is CAWGTGQFVETQYF. The CDR3 DNA reads TGTGCCTGGGGGACCGGACAGTTCGTAGAGACCCAGTACTTC.

The chain carries TRBV29-1 and TRBJ1-1, with 8 bases that match TRBD1. CDR1 is SQVTM and CDR2 is ANQGSEA in the germline V gene. Trimming took 7 bases from V and 0 from J; bases not matched to a gene: 4. CDR3 length equals 13 residues. In nucleotides, the CDR3 is TGCAGCGCAGAACAGGGGGTGAACACTGAAGCTTTCTTT. Residues: CSAEQGVNTEAFF.

V gene TRBV7-3 combines with J gene TRBJ2-3; D remains ambiguous. This CDR3 spans 13 amino acids. V was cut by 4 bases and J by 1 base, with 6 bases left in between. Germline V gene sequence: CDR1 SGHTA, CDR2 FQGTGA. CDR3 DNA: TGTGCCAGCAGCTACGACCGCACAGATACGCAGTATTTT. Translation: CASSYDRTDTQYF.

Only one count was recorded for this clone. CDR3 loop: CSVDAGYDGYTF. The CDR3 DNA reads as TGCAGCGTTGACGCAGGGTACGATGGCTACACCTTC. The rearrangement links TRBV29-1 to TRBJ1-2; possibly TRBD1 for D (5 bases). V shed 3 bases and J shed 6 bases, with 11 bases lying between them. This CDR3 has 12 residues. In germline, CDR1 is SQVTM, CDR2 ANQGSEA.

This chain uses TRBV6-5 with TRBJ1-2; 8 bases are shared with TRBD1. V lost 5 bases and J lost 8; bases outside the gene matches: 1. Looked up from germline, CDR1 is MNHEY and CDR2 is SVGAGI. The CDR3 contains 11 residues. The CDR3 reads CASSNRGGYTF. The CDR3 bases are TGTGCCAGCAGTAACAGGGGGGGCTACACCTTC.

The CDR3 coding sequence is TGTGCCAGCTCACCTGCCCTGCTCTCTGGGGCCAACGTCCTGACTTTC. This encodes CASSPALLSGANVLTF. The V call is TRBV18, the J call TRBJ2-6; D gene ambiguous. Germline values: CDR1 KGHSH, CDR2 LQKENI. CDR3 length: 16 residues. The V gene lost 3 bases and the J gene lost 0 bases, with 9 bases spanning the gap.

The chain links TRBV2 to TRBJ1-4; D remains ambiguous. V was clipped by 4 bases and J by 4 bases, with 10 bases between them. This CDR3 spans 14 amino acids. Germline loops: CDR1 SNHLY, CDR2 FYNNEI. CDR3 residues: CASSARLRNEKLFF. CDR3 in DNA: TGTGCCAGCAGTGCTCGTCTTCGTAATGAAAAACTGTTTTTT.

This clone has a single count. This chain connects TRBV29-1 to TRBJ1-1; D unclear. Looked up from germline, CDR1 is SQVTM and CDR2 is ANQGSEA. The CDR3 totals 15 residues. With 6 bases removed from V and 6 bases from J, the gap between germline ends came to 23 bases. This chain's CDR3 is CSVQNRVIGRSEAFF. The CDR3, as DNA: TGCAGCGTCCAAAATCGCGTGATTGGGCGGTCTGAAGCTTTCTTT.

This rearrangement joins TRBV2 to TRBJ1-1; D is uncertain. CDR3 length: 13 residues. The germline V gene has CDR1 SNHLY and CDR2 FYNNEI. With 7 bases removed from V and 0 bases from J, the gap between germline ends came to 9 bases. The CDR3 bases are TGTGCCAGCAATGACCGATTGAACACTGAAGCTTTCTTT. It translates to CASNDRLNTEAFF.

This chain uses TRBV7-9 with TRBJ1-2, with TRBD1 matching 8 bases. From germline, CDR1 is SEHNR and CDR2 FQNEAQ (reference sequence). This CDR3 has 16 amino acids. J was trimmed by 5 bases and V by 5 bases; bases with no gene match: 13. The CDR3 region is CASSPGRTGTGYGYTF. The CDR3 region has the DNA TGTGCCAGCAGCCCCGGAAGAACCGGGACAGGTTATGGCTACACCTTC. Supplemented by reference TRBV7-9 and TRBJ1-2, the full variable domain reads DTGVSQNPRHKITKRGQNVTFRCDPISEHNRLYWYRQTLGQGPEFLTYFQNEAQLEKSRLLSDRFSAERPKGSFSTLEIQRTEQGDSAMYLCASSPGRTGTGYGYTFGSGTRLTVV.

This sequence joins TRBV10-1 and TRBJ2-3; TRBD1 is a possible D gene (5 bases). The V and J ends lost 0 bases and 6 bases respectively, with 10 bases between them. Germline-derived CDR1 and CDR2 are WNHNN and SYGVQD (reference sequence). The CDR3 runs to 14 residues. The DNA of the CDR3 is TGCGCCAGCAGTGAGTCAATCAACAGGGATACGCAGTATTTT. Translated, it gives CASSESINRDTQYF.

V and J are TRBV2 and TRBJ1-4; D is ambiguous. Trimming shortened V by 6 bases and J by 3 bases, and 14 bases separated the two germline ends. Germline CDR1 and CDR2: SNHLY and FYNNEI. The CDR3 runs to 15 residues. The CDR3 loop reads CASSASPGPNEKLFF. As DNA, the CDR3 is TGTGCCAGCAGCGCCAGTCCGGGCCCTAATGAAAAACTGTTTTTT.